The 24 T cell receptor beta chains below come from one sample, sequenced in a study of blood T cells in healthy people across ages. Next came a second PCR, run for about 7 to 11 cycles, which used a sample-barcoded 5' primer along with a J-beta primer mix. TCRdb reanalysed the 5' RACE reads using MiXCR and keeps one entry per CDR3 protein. The profile covers about 650,000 distinct CDR3 sequences, with 52% appearing a single time and approximately 12% taken by the ten largest. The specimen was blood. These receptors originate from a woman aged 80 or over in good health.

This clonotype was counted once. A much larger clone lies a single base off, so this may be a read error. This chain connects TRBV5-1 to TRBJ1-2; no clear D gene. Trimming took 3 bases from V and 4 from J, leaving 10 bases between them. Germline V gene data show CDR1 as SGHRS and CDR2 as YFSETQ. The CDR3 runs to 13 residues. The CDR3 DNA reads as TGCGCCAGCAGCTGGGAGTCTATCTATGGCTACACCTTC. Amino acids: CASSWESIYGYTF.

This sequence joins TRBV6-1 and TRBJ2-4; the match to TRBD1 covers 8 bases. The length of the CDR3 is 19 residues. Trimming cost V 7 bases and J 12 bases; bases outside gene matches: 29. CDR1 is MNHNS, CDR2 SASEGT, per germline. The CDR3, as DNA: TGTGCCAGCATCAACGAGAGGGACAGGTGGACATTAGCCAAAACCACTCAGTACTTC. Encoded protein: CASINERDRWTLAKTTQYF.

In this sample, this clonotype turned up many times. The V call is TRBV20-1, the J call TRBJ1-1; 8 bases are a match to TRBD1. This CDR3 contains 13 residues. Germline V CDR1 and CDR2: DFQATT, SNEGSKA (reference sequence). The V segment lost 3 bases and the J segment 4 bases; nucleotides outside the gene matches: 4. The CDR3: CSASATGGTEAFF. CDR3 nucleotides: TGCAGTGCTAGTGCCACAGGGGGCACTGAAGCTTTCTTT.

As regards this clonotype: Being one base from a much bigger clone, this may be a read error. The genes are TRBV20-1 and TRBJ2-1; D uncertain. The germline V gene encodes CDR1 DFQATT and CDR2 SNEGSKA (reference sequence). V was pared by 4 bases and J by 4 bases, with 2 bases between. The CDR3 totals 10 residues. Here the CDR3 reads CSATYNEQFF. The CDR3 DNA reads as TGCAGTGCTACATACAATGAGCAGTTCTTC.

The chain employs TRBV7-9 and TRBJ2-1, with 8 nucleotides matching TRBD2. This CDR3 has 13 amino acids. The germline gives CDR1 SEHNR, CDR2 FQNEAQ (reference sequence). The ends lost 5 bases at V and 6 bases at J; junction bases unmatched: 3. DNA for the CDR3: TGTGCCAGCAGCGACAGCGGGAGCAATGAGCAGTTCTTC. Amino acid sequence: CASSDSGSNEQFF.

V usage is TRBV2 and J usage is TRBJ2-7, with D possibly matching TRBD1 (6 bases). Trimming stripped 8 bases from V and 7 bases from J, with 30 bases between. The CDR3 is made up of 17 amino acids. Looked up from germline, CDR1 is SNHLY and CDR2 is FYNNEI. CDR3 sequence: CASEGIGGQLSRAEQYF. The CDR3 nucleotides read TGTGCCAGCGAAGGGATAGGGGGACAACTTTCCCGCGCTGAGCAGTACTTC.

V usage is TRBV7-2 and J usage is TRBJ2-3, with D hard to call. CDR3 length: 16 amino acids. Germline V CDR1 and CDR2: SGHTA, FQGNSA. The V gene lost 0 bases and the J gene lost 0 bases, with 10 bases spanning the gap. CDR3 loop: CASSLAAVASTDTQYF. The DNA of the CDR3 is TGTGCCAGCAGCTTAGCGGCGGTAGCTAGCACAGATACGCAGTATTTT.

The table lists this clonotype with many counts. With a much larger clone just one base away, this may be a read error. The chain uses TRBV11-1 and TRBJ2-1; a possible D gene is TRBD2 (5 bases). The CDR3 has 13 residues. CDR1 and CDR2 (germline): SGHAT, FQDESV (reference sequence). Trimming took 5 bases from V and 10 from J, leaving 15 bases between them. CDR3 region: CASSVKLAGEQFF. CDR3 bases: TGTGCCAGCAGCGTAAAGCTTGCGGGCGAGCAGTTCTTC.

To note about this clonotype: This could be a read error, since a much larger clone is one nucleotide away. V is TRBV6-6 and J is TRBJ2-2; D unclear. From germline, CDR1 is MNHNY and CDR2 SVGAGI (reference sequence). V gave up 7 bases and J gave up 8 bases, with 11 bases separating them. The CDR3 totals 12 residues. This CDR3 reads CASTAGHGELFF. The CDR3 bases are TGTGCCAGCACCGCTGGGCATGGGGAGCTGTTTTTT.

Notes on this clonotype: This may come from a read error, since a much larger clone is one base off. This chain uses TRBV20-1 with TRBJ2-3; TRBD2 aligns across 9 bases. CDR1 is DFQATT and CDR2 is SNEGSKA in the germline V gene (reference sequence). The CDR3 length is 16 residues. Trimming cost V 5 bases and J 9 bases; bases outside gene matches: 18. The CDR3 reads CSAGPFRAGGHTTQYF. The CDR3 region has the DNA TGCAGTGCTGGACCATTTAGGGCGGGAGGGCATACAACGCAGTATTTT.

This clonotype was seen at least ten times. The gene calls are TRBV3-1 and TRBJ2-5; D is possibly TRBD2 (5 bases). This CDR3 is 12 amino acids long. Trimming took 0 bases from V and 9 from J, leaving 8 bases between them. Germline loops: CDR1 LGHDT, CDR2 YNNKEL (reference sequence). DNA for the CDR3: TGTGCCAGCAGCCAAGAGTCGAGGGCCCAGTACTTC. This translates into CASSQESRAQYF.

This clonotype was seen only a few times. A single base separates this from a much larger clone, so it may be a read error. The rearrangement links TRBV28 to TRBJ2-1; 7 bases match TRBD2. Per the germline V gene, CDR1 is MDHEN and CDR2 is SYDVKM. V lost 5 bases to trimming and J lost 5 bases; unmatched junction nucleotides: 6. The CDR3 extends over 14 amino acids. CDR3 coding DNA: TGTGCCAGCAGTGCTGGCGGGACTAACAATGAGCAGTTCTTC. This codes for CASSAGGTNNEQFF.

V and J are TRBV7-2 and TRBJ1-1; weak D call: TRBD1 (6 bases). Germline CDR1 SGHTA, CDR2 FQGNSA. This CDR3 region has 15 residues. Trimming cost V 5 bases and J 8 bases, with 21 bases left between them. CDR3 region: CASSQWAGGGTEAFF. The CDR3 nucleotides are TGTGCCAGCAGCCAATGGGCCGGGGGCGGAACGGAAGCTTTCTTT.

The table lists this clonotype with a count of one. The chain links TRBV2 to TRBJ2-5; D not certain. The CDR3 contains 12 residues. Trimming left V 7 bases short and J 2 bases short, with 8 bases between. Germline CDR1 and CDR2: SNHLY and FYNNEI. The CDR3 DNA follows: TGTGCCAGCAATTCCAGGCAAGAGACCCAGTACTTC. It codes for CASNSRQETQYF.

The sample holds a few counts of this clonotype. The chain is built from TRBV9 and TRBJ1-1; D possibly corresponds to TRBD1 (6 bases). The V gene lost 2 bases and the J gene lost 4 bases, with 12 bases spanning the gap. The germline CDR1 and CDR2 sequences are SGDLS and YYNGEE. This CDR3 is 14 amino acids long. This CDR3 reads CASSVLQGSTEAFF. The CDR3 region has the DNA TGTGCCAGCAGCGTCCTACAGGGTAGCACTGAAGCTTTCTTT.

This clonotype has ten or more counts. The gene calls are TRBV6-5 and TRBJ2-3; 8 nucleotides match TRBD1. Germline V gives CDR1 MNHEY, CDR2 SVGAGI. There are 15 residues in the CDR3. J gave up 1 base and V 6 bases, and 6 bases lay outside the gene matches. CDR3 nucleotide sequence: TGTGCCAGCAGGGAGGTCAGGGGGCGCACAGATACGCAGTATTTT. This sequence encodes CASREVRGRTDTQYF.

This clonotype was seen only a few times. This chain uses TRBV20-1 with TRBJ1-5; no clear D gene. CDR1 DFQATT and CDR2 SNEGSKA come from the germline V gene (reference sequence). With 6 bases removed from V and 5 bases from J, the gap between germline ends came to 20 bases. This CDR3 is built from 15 residues. The CDR3 protein is CSARLARPGDQPQHF. In DNA, the CDR3 is TGCAGTGCCAGGCTTGCCAGGCCGGGTGATCAGCCCCAGCATTTT.

This clonotype was detected a few times. This chain joins TRBV7-9 and TRBJ2-3; tentative D call: TRBD2 (5 bases). Deletions cut 1 base from V and 3 bases from J, with 8 bases between. The CDR3 runs to 14 residues. CDR1 and CDR2 from the germline V gene are SEHNR and FQNEAQ (reference sequence). The CDR3 loop is CASSLGGETDTQYF. The CDR3 region has the DNA TGTGCCAGCAGCTTAGGGGGAGAGACAGATACGCAGTATTTT.

V and J are TRBV5-1 and TRBJ2-5; TRBD1 matches at 7 bases. V trimming: 7 bases; J trimming: 1 base; junction bases outside the gene matches: 4. The CDR3 has 13 residues. Germline V gene sequence: CDR1 SGHRS, CDR2 YFSETQ. The CDR3 region is CASGTGVQETQYF. Here the CDR3 DNA reads TGCGCCAGCGGTACAGGGGTCCAAGAGACCCAGTACTTC.

The CDR3 sequence is CASSYTHRGYSTEAFF. CDR3 in DNA: TGTGCCAGCAGTTACACACACAGGGGATATAGCACTGAAGCTTTCTTT. The V gene is TRBV6-5, the J gene TRBJ1-1; 7 bases are a match to TRBD1. Germline CDR1 and CDR2: MNHEY and SVGAGI. With 2 bases clipped from V and 4 bases from J, the junction kept 10 bases outside the gene matches. The CDR3 length is 16 residues.

The V and J genes are TRBV3-1 and TRBJ1-2, with TRBD1 as a possible D gene (5 bases). The germline CDR1 and CDR2 sequences are LGHDT and YNNKEL (reference sequence). V was cut by 4 bases and J by 4 bases, with 13 bases left in between. CDR3 length equals 14 residues. The DNA for the CDR3 is TGTGCCAGCAGCCCATCGACAGCGCCCTATGGCTACACCTTC. It yields the protein CASSPSTAPYGYTF.

This clonotype was counted at least ten times. This rearrangement joins TRBV12-3 or TRBV12-4 to TRBJ2-3, with 10 bases aligning to TRBD2. This CDR3 region has 14 residues. The V and J ends lost 7 bases and 6 bases, in that order; junction bases with no gene match: 7. CDR3 amino acids: CASNVAGGKDTQYF. The CDR3 DNA sequence: TGTGCCAGCAATGTAGCGGGGGGCAAGGATACGCAGTATTTT.

The chain employs TRBV19 and TRBJ2-3, with D uncertain. The length of the CDR3 is 14 residues. Trimming pared 5 bases from V and 0 bases from J, leaving 9 bases between. Germline CDR1 is LNHDA and CDR2 is SQIVND (reference sequence). The CDR3 loop reads CASSVQRSTDTQYF. The CDR3 coding sequence is TGTGCCAGTAGTGTGCAGCGAAGCACAGATACGCAGTATTTT.

This clonotype came up a few times. The chain links TRBV4-2 to TRBJ2-1; 9 bases match TRBD2. J gave up 4 bases and V 0 bases, and 7 bases lay outside the gene matches. The germline gives CDR1 LGHNA, CDR2 YNFKEQ. This CDR3 contains 17 residues. DNA of the CDR3: TGTGCCAGCAGCCAAGAACCAGCGGGAGGACTATACAATGAGCAGTTCTTC. Protein sequence: CASSQEPAGGLYNEQFF.